A single T cell receptor beta chain is shown here with its context. Its antigen remains unidentified. Per the germline V gene, CDR1 is SGHAT and CDR2 is FQNNGV. Trimming shortened V by 4 bases and J by 4 bases, and 23 bases separated the two germline ends. CDR3 length equals 18 residues. TCRdb's table, derived via immunoSEQ multiplex PCR, lists solely in-frame clones and lacks some. The data show about 220,000 clones, 75% to 95% seen once. This sample stems from a study of cytomegalovirus exposure and HLA in healthy donors. Study at large: A later analysis reported the roughly 120 validation repertoires used the same platform as the approximately 660 first-cohort repertoires. Study-level findings and limits: The tendency of first-cohort TCR clusters to co-occur in the 130 or so validation repertoires was identified by a subsequent analysis.

Specimen: PBMCs. The chain carries TRBV11-2 and TRBJ2-1, with a tentative D call TRBD2 (6 bases). The sequence was collected from a woman between 18 and 29 years old in good health and CMV-seronegative. This CDR3 is CASSSNPRTGELYNEQFF. For the CDR3, the DNA is TGTGCCAGCAGCTCAAACCCGCGGACGGGGGAATTATACAATGAGCAGTTCTTC. The full variable domain, with the rest looked up from reference TRBV11-2 and TRBJ2-1, is EAGVAQSPRYKIIEKRQSVAFWCNPISGHATLYWYQQILGQGPKLLIQFQNNGVVDDSQLPKDRFSAERLKGVDSTLKIQPAKLEDSAVYLCASSSNPRTGELYNEQFFGPGTRLTVL.